This T cell receptor (beta chain) was retrieved from a study of cytomegalovirus exposure and HLA in healthy donors. Study information: Early released data comprised tens of millions of unique TCRs from HLA-typed donors.

The CDR3 covers 18 residues. V lost 0 bases, J lost 1 base, and 10 bases stayed unmatched. Germline loops: CDR1 SGHKS, CDR2 YYEKEE (reference sequence). PCR primers comprised 60 Vbeta and 13 Jbeta primers. Generated by immunoSEQ multiplex PCR, the TCRdb table keeps only in-frame clones and is missing some. The table has 130,000 to 150,000 clones, over 65% seen once. Concerning this clone itself: As yet, its antigen is unknown.

Study-wide results and limits: Roughly uniform depth of sequencing across donors was assumed in presence/absence analyses. Usually a TCR sequence was rare, but some public TCRs were found in many donors.

The receptor was isolated from a man aged 40-49 years in good health and CMV-seropositive. Sequencing used PBMCs. This chain joins TRBV5-5 and TRBJ2-4, with 7 bases matching TRBD1. This CDR3 reads CASSLVTTGALAKNIQYF. CDR3 nucleotides: TGTGCCAGCAGCTTGGTTACAACAGGGGCGCTCGCCAAAAACATTCAGTACTTC. Variable domain in full (rest from reference TRBV5-5 and TRBJ2-4): DAGVTQSPTHLIKTRGQQVTLRCSPISGHKSVSWYQQVLGQGPQFIFQYYEKEERGRGNFPDRFSARQFPNYSSELNVNALLLGDSALYLCASSLVTTGALAKNIQYFGAGTRLSVL.